The rows below give T cell receptor beta chains drawn from one sample of a study of OX40 agonist ivuxolimab in advanced cancers. The assay was immunoSEQ multiplex PCR, and TCRdb's table has in-frame clones only and misses some. The table includes fewer than 90,000 clones, over 75% detected once. The specimen comprised CD4+ or CD8+ T cells sorted from blood, sampled in a trial of the OX40 agonist ivuxolimab. The receptors were sampled from an adult with an advanced solid tumor such as melanoma, head and neck, liver or kidney cancer. The CDR3 runs from the conserved cysteine through the conserved F or W. Fields, in order: CDR3 DNA, CDR3 protein, V gene, D gene, clone size, J gene. D genes are given only for firm matches. Rows may omit the clone size; those that give it use once, few, many or a size class.

TGTGCCAGCAGCTTAGGGGAAAGTTGGACTAGCGGGGTGGGAGAGACCCAGTACTTC,CASSLGESWTSGVGETQYF,TRBV11-3,TRBD2,once,TRBJ2-5
TGTGCCAGCAGTGACGCCCGGGGGGTTCCTGAAGCTTTCTTT,CASSDARGVPEAFF,TRBV2,NA,NA,TRBJ1-1
TGTGCCAGCTGGACACCCAGCACAGATACGCAGTATTTT,CASWTPSTDTQYF,TRBV28,NA,NA,TRBJ2-3
TGCGCCAGCAGCCGACAGGAACCCAACTATGGCTACACCTTC,CASSRQEPNYGYTF,TRBV5-1,NA,NA,TRBJ1-2
TGCGCCAGCAGCTTGCGACAGGGTTGGGACACTGAAGCTTTCTTT,CASSLRQGWDTEAFF,TRBV5-1,TRBD1,NA,TRBJ1-1
TGCGCCAGCAGCCCTGCGGGACAGACGGCCGGTGGCGAGCAGTACTTC,CASSPAGQTAGGEQYF,TRBV5-1,NA,NA,TRBJ2-7
TGTGCCAGCAGTGGGACAGGGGTTGGTACAGATACGCAGTATTTT,CASSGTGVGTDTQYF,TRBV25-1,TRBD1,NA,TRBJ2-3
TGTGCCAGCACCTTACGGGACAGGGGGCTATCGCCCGTCTTC,CASTLRDRGLSPVF,TRBV6-6,TRBD1,NA,TRBJ1-2
TGTGCCAGCAGCCAGGACAGGGGAGCCGGGGAGCTGTTTTTT,CASSQDRGAGELFF,TRBV27,TRBD1,NA,TRBJ2-2
TGTGCCAGCAGCTTGTCGGGAACAGGAGTAGCGACCCAGTACTTC,CASSLSGTGVATQYF,TRBV5-8,NA,NA,TRBJ2-5
TGCGCCAGCAGCTTGGCCCTAACTAGCGGGAGGGGGCTACAAGAGACCCAGTACTTC,CASSLALTSGRGLQETQYF,TRBV5-1,TRBD2,NA,TRBJ2-5
TGCGCCAGCAGCTTGGGTCAACAGGGGAGGGACTATGGCTACACCTTC,CASSLGQQGRDYGYTF,TRBV5-1,TRBD1,NA,TRBJ1-2
TGTGCCATCGGCGGGGGTGTTGGTCCAACTAATGAAAAACTGTTTTTT,CAIGGGVGPTNEKLFF,TRBV10-3,NA,once,TRBJ1-4
TGTGCCAGCAGTACGGACAGGGGCAATTTCGAAAAACTGTTTTTT,CASSTDRGNFEKLFF,TRBV2,TRBD1,NA,TRBJ1-4
TGTGCCAGCAGTTACTCGGACACCTATGGCTACACCTTC,CASSYSDTYGYTF,TRBV6-5,NA,NA,TRBJ1-2
TGTGCCAGCAGTTACTCGGGGGCAAGCTCCTACAATGAGCAGTTCTTC,CASSYSGASSYNEQFF,TRBV6-5,NA,NA,TRBJ2-1
TGTGCCTCTGGGAGGAGGGACACTGAAGCTTTCTTT,CASGRRDTEAFF,TRBV30,NA,NA,TRBJ1-1
TGTGCCAGCAGCGCCCCTTTACCAGGGGTCTATGGCTACACCTTC,CASSAPLPGVYGYTF,TRBV7-3,NA,NA,TRBJ1-2
TGTGCCAGCAGCTTAGGCGATAACACCGGGGAGCTGTTTTTT,CASSLGDNTGELFF,TRBV11-2,NA,NA,TRBJ2-2
TGTGCCAGCAGTTACGCCAGGGGTGCGGAGCAGTTCTTC,CASSYARGAEQFF,TRBV6-5,NA,NA,TRBJ2-1
TGTGCCAGCAGTTACCGCCCGGGGACAGGGCTGGAGCAGTACTTC,CASSYRPGTGLEQYF,TRBV6-5,TRBD1,NA,TRBJ2-7
TGTGCCAGCAGCGTCTTTAGCGGGACCTTCTACGAGCAGTACTTC,CASSVFSGTFYEQYF,TRBV5-6,TRBD2,NA,TRBJ2-7
TGTGCCAGCAGTGGGGAACAGGCAGGACAGCCCCAGCATTTT,CASSGEQAGQPQHF,TRBV2,NA,NA,TRBJ1-5
TGTGCCAGCAGCCCAGATCCCGAAGCTAACTATGGCTACACCTTC,CASSPDPEANYGYTF,TRBV7-9,NA,NA,TRBJ1-2
TGTGCCAGCAGCACGGCTATGAGCTACACCTTC,CASSTAMSYTF,TRBV5-6,NA,NA,TRBJ1-2
TGTGCCAGCAGTGAATACGGGGGTACGGATTCACCCCTCCACTTT,CASSEYGGTDSPLHF,TRBV25-1,NA,NA,TRBJ1-6
TGTGCCATCAGTGAGTCTCGGACTAGCGGGAGCATGGATGAGCAGTTCTTC,CAISESRTSGSMDEQFF,TRBV10-3,TRBD2,NA,TRBJ2-1
TGTGCCAGCAGCCCGACTAGCGGGTGGGCCTACGAGCAGTACTTC,CASSPTSGWAYEQYF,TRBV11-2,TRBD2,NA,TRBJ2-7
TGTGCCACCAGCAGAGTGACGAGCAATCAGCCCCAGCATTTT,CATSRVTSNQPQHF,TRBV15,NA,NA,TRBJ1-5
TGTGCCATCAGTGAGCTTAGGGGACAGGGTGAAGCTTTCTTT,CAISELRGQGEAFF,TRBV10-3,TRBD1,few,TRBJ1-1
TGTGCCAGCAGAAGAGGGGGACAGGGGGCCTACGAGCAGTACTTC,CASRRGGQGAYEQYF,TRBV2,TRBD1,NA,TRBJ2-7
TGTGCCAGCAGCTTGTGGGACAGGATCCCTGGCTACACCTTC,CASSLWDRIPGYTF,TRBV5-6,TRBD1,NA,TRBJ1-2